The clone carrying this T cell receptor (beta chain) occurred many times. Trimming removed 1 base at V and 3 bases at J, with 9 bases between. This CDR3 has 14 residues. Germline CDR1 SEHNR, CDR2 FQNEAQ (reference sequence). Amplification of TCR beta CDR3 regions was performed using RNA transcripts as template. The TCR CDR3 was amplified in a first-round RT-PCR using the HTBI primer set. One entry per CDR3 protein, called by TCRdb with MiXCR from the multiplex PCR reads. The sample records hundreds of thousands of distinct CDR3 sequences, 35% to 45% being singletons. The data stem from a study of T cells in Graves' hyperthyroidism and ophthalmopathy.

The V gene is TRBV7-9, the J gene TRBJ1-1; possibly TRBD1 for D (6 bases). The source is a young man with Graves' hyperthyroidism. The source material was blood. The CDR3 bases are TGTGCCAGCAGCTTAGACAGGGCATACACTGAAGCTTTCTTT. Translated, it gives CASSLDRAYTEAFF.